This T cell receptor beta chain was sequenced for a study of beta chain features in type 1 diabetes. Whole-study results and caveats: Whether HLA type influences TCRB rearrangement remained unresolved here. More deletions and fewer insertions at VDJ junctions were seen in type 1 diabetes patients.

Heparinised blood was drawn once per donor, averaging approximately 100 mL. As concerns this clone: The antigen is unknown.

The sequenced template was cDNA made from the entire isolated RNA. Only in-frame clones appear in the TCRdb table, and some are missing; sequencing was by immunoSEQ multiplex PCR. This sample yields around 320,000 clones, of which 14% are seen a single time; around 7% belongs to the top ten. This clonotype was sampled from a man younger than 40 in good health. Sample: central memory CD4+ T cells from blood.

As DNA, the CDR3 is TGTGCCAGCACCGCGGCCGCGGGAGCGGGAGAGACCCAGTACTTC. Translating it yields CASTAAAGAGETQYF. This chain joins TRBV7-7 and TRBJ2-5; TRBD2 matches at 7 bases. Germline CDR1 is SSHAT and CDR2 is FNYEAQ (reference sequence). J gave up 4 bases and V 7 bases, and 12 bases lay outside the gene matches. This CDR3 is 15 amino acids long.